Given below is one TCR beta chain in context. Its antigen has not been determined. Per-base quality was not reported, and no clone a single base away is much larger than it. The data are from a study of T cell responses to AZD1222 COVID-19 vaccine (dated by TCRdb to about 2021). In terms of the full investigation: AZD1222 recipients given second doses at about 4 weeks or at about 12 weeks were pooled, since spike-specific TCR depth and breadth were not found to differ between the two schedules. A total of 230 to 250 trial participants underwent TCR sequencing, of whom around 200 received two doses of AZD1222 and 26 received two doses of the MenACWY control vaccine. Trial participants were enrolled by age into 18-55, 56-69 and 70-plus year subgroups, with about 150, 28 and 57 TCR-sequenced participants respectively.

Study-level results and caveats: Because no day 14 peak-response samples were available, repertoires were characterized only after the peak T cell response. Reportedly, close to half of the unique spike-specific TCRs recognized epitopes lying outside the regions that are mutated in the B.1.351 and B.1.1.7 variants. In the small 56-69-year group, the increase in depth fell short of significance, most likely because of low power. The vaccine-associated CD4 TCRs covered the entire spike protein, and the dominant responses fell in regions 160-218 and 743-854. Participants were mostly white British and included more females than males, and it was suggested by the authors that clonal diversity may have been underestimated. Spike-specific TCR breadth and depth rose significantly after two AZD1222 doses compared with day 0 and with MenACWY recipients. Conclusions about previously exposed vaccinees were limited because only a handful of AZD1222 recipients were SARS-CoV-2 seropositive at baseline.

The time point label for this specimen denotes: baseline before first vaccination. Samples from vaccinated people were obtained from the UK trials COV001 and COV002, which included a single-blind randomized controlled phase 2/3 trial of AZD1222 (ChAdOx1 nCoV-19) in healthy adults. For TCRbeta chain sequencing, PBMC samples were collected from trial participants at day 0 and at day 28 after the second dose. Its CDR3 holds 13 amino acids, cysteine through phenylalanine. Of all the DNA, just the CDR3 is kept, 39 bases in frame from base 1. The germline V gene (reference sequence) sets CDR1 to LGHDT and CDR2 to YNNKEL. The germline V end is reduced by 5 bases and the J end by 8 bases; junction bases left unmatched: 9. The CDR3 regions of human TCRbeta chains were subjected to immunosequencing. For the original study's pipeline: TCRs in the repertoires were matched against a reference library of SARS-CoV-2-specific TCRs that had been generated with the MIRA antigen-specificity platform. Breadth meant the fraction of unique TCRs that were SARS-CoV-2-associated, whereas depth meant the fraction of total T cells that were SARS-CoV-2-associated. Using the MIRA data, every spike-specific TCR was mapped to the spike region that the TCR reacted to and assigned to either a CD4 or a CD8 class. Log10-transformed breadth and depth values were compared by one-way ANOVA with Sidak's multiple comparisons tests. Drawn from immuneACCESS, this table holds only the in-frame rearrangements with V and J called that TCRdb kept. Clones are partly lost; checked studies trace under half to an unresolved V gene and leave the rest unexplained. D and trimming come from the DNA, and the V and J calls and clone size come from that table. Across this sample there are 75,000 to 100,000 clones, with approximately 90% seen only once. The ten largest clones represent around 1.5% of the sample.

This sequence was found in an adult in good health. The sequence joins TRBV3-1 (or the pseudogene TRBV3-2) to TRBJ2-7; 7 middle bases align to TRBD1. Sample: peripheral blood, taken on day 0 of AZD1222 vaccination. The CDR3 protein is CASSDSQGNKQYF. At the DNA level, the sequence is TGTGCCAGCAGCGATTCACAGGGGAACAAGCAGTACTTC.